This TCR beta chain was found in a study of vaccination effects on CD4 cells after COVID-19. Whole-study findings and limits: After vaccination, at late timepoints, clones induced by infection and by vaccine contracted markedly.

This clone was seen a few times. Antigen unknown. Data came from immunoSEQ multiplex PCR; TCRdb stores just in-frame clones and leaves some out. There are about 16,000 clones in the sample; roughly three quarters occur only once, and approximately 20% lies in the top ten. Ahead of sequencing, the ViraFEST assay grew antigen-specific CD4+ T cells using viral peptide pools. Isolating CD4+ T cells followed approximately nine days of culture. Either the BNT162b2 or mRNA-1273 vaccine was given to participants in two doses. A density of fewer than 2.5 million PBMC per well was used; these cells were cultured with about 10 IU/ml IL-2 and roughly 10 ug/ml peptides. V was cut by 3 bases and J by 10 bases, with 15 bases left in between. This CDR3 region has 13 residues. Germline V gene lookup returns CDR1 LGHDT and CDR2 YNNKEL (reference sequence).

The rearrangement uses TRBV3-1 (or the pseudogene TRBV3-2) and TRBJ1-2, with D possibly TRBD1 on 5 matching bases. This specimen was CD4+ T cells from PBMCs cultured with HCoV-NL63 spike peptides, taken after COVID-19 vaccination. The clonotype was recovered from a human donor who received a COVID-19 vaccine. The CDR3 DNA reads TGTGCCAGCAGCCACCAACCTGGGGCCCCCTACACCTTC. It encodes CASSHQPGAPYTF.